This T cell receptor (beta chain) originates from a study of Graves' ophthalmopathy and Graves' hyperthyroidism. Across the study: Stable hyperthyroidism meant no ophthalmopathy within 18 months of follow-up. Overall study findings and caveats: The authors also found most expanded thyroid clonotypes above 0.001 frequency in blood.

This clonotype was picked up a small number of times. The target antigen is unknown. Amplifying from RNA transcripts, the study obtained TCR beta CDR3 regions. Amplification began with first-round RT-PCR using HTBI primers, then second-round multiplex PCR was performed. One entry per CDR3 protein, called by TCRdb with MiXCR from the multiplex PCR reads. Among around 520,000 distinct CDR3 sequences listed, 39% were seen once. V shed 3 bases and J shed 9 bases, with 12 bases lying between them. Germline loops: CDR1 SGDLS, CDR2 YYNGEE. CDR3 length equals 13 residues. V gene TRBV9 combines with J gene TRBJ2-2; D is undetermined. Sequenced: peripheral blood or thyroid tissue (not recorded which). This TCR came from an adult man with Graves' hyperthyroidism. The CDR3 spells CASSAPVGRELFF. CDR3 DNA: TGTGCCAGCAGCGCGCCGGTGGGGAGGGAGCTGTTTTTT.